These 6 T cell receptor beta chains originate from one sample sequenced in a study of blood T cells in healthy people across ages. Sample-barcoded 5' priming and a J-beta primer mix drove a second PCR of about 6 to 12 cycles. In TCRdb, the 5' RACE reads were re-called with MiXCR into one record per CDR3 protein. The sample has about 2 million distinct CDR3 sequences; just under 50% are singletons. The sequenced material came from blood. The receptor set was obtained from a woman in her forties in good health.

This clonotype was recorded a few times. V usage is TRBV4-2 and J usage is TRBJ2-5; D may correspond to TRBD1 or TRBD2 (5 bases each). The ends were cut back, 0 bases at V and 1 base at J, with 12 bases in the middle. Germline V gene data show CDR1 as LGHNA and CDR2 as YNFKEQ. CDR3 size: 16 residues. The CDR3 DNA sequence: TGTGCCAGCAGCCAAGAAGGACGGGGCCTCCAAGAGACCCAGTACTTC. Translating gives CASSQEGRGLQETQYF.

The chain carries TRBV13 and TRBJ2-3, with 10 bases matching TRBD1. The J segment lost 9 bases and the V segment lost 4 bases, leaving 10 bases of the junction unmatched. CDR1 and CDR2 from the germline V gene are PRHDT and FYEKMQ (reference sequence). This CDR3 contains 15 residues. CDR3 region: CASSSPGTGVATQYF. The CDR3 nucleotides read TGTGCCAGCAGCTCCCCCGGGACAGGGGTCGCGACGCAGTATTTT.

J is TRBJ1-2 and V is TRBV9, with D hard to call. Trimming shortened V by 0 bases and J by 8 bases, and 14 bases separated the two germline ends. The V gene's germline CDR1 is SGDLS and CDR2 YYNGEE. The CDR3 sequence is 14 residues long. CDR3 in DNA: TGTGCCAGCAGCGTAGCGGGAGGTCCATGGGGCTACACCTTC. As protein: CASSVAGGPWGYTF.

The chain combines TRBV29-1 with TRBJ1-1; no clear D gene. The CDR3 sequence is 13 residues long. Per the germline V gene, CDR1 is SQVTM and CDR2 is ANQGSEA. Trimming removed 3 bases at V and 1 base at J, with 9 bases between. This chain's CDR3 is CSVEFLSNTEAFF. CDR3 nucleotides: TGCAGCGTTGAGTTCCTATCGAACACTGAAGCTTTCTTT.

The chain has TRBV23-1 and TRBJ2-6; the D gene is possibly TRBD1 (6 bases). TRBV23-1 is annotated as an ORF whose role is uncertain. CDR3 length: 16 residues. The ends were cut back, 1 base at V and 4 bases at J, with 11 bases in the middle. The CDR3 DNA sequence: TGCGCCAGCAGTCAATACAGGGTGCGCGGGGCCAACGTCCTGACTTTC. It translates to CASSQYRVRGANVLTF.

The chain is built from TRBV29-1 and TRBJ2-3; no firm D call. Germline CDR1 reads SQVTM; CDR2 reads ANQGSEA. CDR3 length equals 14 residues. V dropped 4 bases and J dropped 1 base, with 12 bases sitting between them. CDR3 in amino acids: CSVALTERTDTQYF. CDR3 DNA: TGCAGCGTTGCTCTTACCGAGCGCACAGATACGCAGTATTTT.